This T cell receptor beta chain was obtained from a study of beta chain features in type 1 diabetes. Germline CDR1 reads GTSNPN; CDR2 reads SVGIG (reference sequence). V gave up 0 bases and J gave up 5 bases; unmatched junction bases: 8. The CDR3 totals 15 residues. About this clone itself: Antigen specificity is unknown.

General study findings and limits: Type 1 diabetes patients had TCRB CDR3s that were shorter (moderately but significantly so) in all four CD4+ subsets.

Expressed TCRB transcripts were sequenced because the isolated RNA had all been reverse transcribed beforehand. Sequenced by immunoSEQ multiplex PCR; TCRdb stores in-frame clones only, minus some. This table holds a few hundred thousand clones, around 12% found once. The clonotype comes from a woman under 30 with type 1 diabetes. Sequenced input: naive CD4+ T cells from blood. The genes are TRBV30 and TRBJ1-2, with 8 bases lining up with TRBD1. The CDR3 protein is CAWSVQGVVGYGYTF. The CDR3 DNA sequence: TGTGCCTGGAGTGTACAGGGGGTAGTGGGGTATGGCTACACCTTC.